Reported below is one T cell receptor (beta chain). What it binds is not known. Sequenced by immunoSEQ multiplex PCR; TCRdb stores in-frame clones only, minus some. This sample has over 25,000 clones, with about 70% found just once. This entry is derived from a study of neoadjuvant nivolumab and ipilimumab in lung cancer. Overall study results and limits: Blood richness before therapy tracked richness in tumors resected after neoadjuvant therapy.

Germline V CDR1 and CDR2: SGHRS, YFSETQ. CDR3 length equals 17 residues. With V trimmed by 4 bases and J by 2 bases, 10 bases remained unmatched. The specimen was tumor tissue, collected after neoadjuvant nivolumab, alone or with ipilimumab, at or shortly before surgery. The sequence came from an adult with non-small cell lung cancer. The V call is TRBV5-1, the J call TRBJ2-3; TRBD2 agrees at 10 bases. CDR3 bases: TGCGCCAGCAGCACCTCATTAGCGGGGGGATACACAGATACGCAGTATTTT. Its protein product is CASSTSLAGGYTDTQYF.